What follows are 32 T cell receptor beta chains derived from one specimen sequenced in a study of cytomegalovirus exposure and HLA in healthy donors. The primer mix had 60 Vbeta and 13 Jbeta primers. Generated by immunoSEQ multiplex PCR, the TCRdb table keeps only in-frame clones and is missing some. The data contain roughly 77,000 clones, around 84% of them singletons. The sequenced sample consisted of PBMCs. The receptor source for this set is a man between 40 and 49 years old in good health and CMV-seronegative.

The chain recombines TRBV18 with TRBJ1-1, with unresolved D. The CDR3 length is 13 residues. Between the trimmed V and J ends, which lost 1 base and 3 bases, there was a span of 6 bases. Germline assignment: CDR1 KGHSH and CDR2 LQKENI. The CDR3 loop is CASSPRPDTEAFF. Written as DNA, the CDR3 is TGTGCCAGCTCACCACGCCCGGACACTGAAGCTTTCTTT.

This rearrangement joins TRBV2 to TRBJ2-1; perhaps TRBD1 as D (6 bases). V shed 4 bases and J shed 4 bases, with 11 bases lying between them. This CDR3 has 14 residues. The germline V gene encodes CDR1 SNHLY and CDR2 FYNNEI. The CDR3 DNA reads as TGTGCCAGCAGTGGAGACAGGACGTACAATGAGCAGTTCTTC. Protein product: CASSGDRTYNEQFF.

The V call is TRBV28, the J call TRBJ1-5; 12 bases are a match to TRBD1. V gave up 8 bases and J gave up 4 bases; unmatched junction bases: 3. The CDR3 contains 14 residues. Per the germline V gene, CDR1 is MDHEN and CDR2 is SYDVKM. Here the CDR3 DNA reads TGTGCCAGCTGGGACAGGGGGCCAAATCAGCCCCAGCATTTT. This translates into CASWDRGPNQPQHF.

This chain joins TRBV29-1 and TRBJ2-7, with 7 bases that match TRBD1. The germline CDR1 and CDR2 sequences are SQVTM and ANQGSEA. CDR3 length: 13 amino acids. Trimming at V came to 6 bases and at J to 2 bases, leaving 7 bases not matched to a gene. The CDR3 sequence is CSVGTGQTYEQYF. DNA of the CDR3: TGCAGCGTCGGGACGGGACAGACCTACGAGCAGTACTTC.

This clone came up once. The chain has TRBV7-9 and TRBJ2-3; 8 bases match TRBD2. Germline-derived CDR1 and CDR2 are SEHNR and FQNEAQ (reference sequence). CDR3 length: 14 residues. After removal of 4 bases from V and 2 bases from J, the junction contained 2 bases not matched to a gene. The chain's CDR3 is CASSYSGNTDTQYF. The DNA of the CDR3 is TGTGCCAGCAGCTATAGCGGGAACACAGATACGCAGTATTTT. Full variable domain (outside the CDR3, taken from reference TRBV7-9 and TRBJ2-3): DTGVSQNPRHKITKRGQNVTFRCDPISEHNRLYWYRQTLGQGPEFLTYFQNEAQLEKSRLLSDRFSAERPKGSFSTLEIQRTEQGDSAMYLCASSYSGNTDTQYFGPGTRLTVL.

Only a few counts were recorded for this clone. The gene calls are TRBV2 and TRBJ2-5; 10 bases agree with TRBD2. V was pared by 3 bases and J by 2 bases, with 6 bases of the junction left unmatched. This CDR3 region has 16 residues. Looked up from germline, CDR1 is SNHLY and CDR2 is FYNNEI. DNA of the CDR3: TGTGCCAGCAGTGACATAGCGGGGGGATCACAAGAGACCCAGTACTTC. The encoded protein is CASSDIAGGSQETQYF. The full variable domain, in which reference TRBV2 and TRBJ2-5 provide the parts outside the CDR3, is EPEVTQTPSHQVTQMGQEVILRCVPISNHLYFYWYRQILGQKVEFLVSFYNNEISEKSEIFDDQFSVERPDGSNFTLKIRSTKLEDSAMYFCASSDIAGGSQETQYFGPGTRLLVL.

The V and J genes are TRBV29-1 and TRBJ1-1; 7 bases line up with TRBD1. The ends lost 6 bases at V and 2 bases at J; junction bases unmatched: 9. The CDR3 has 14 amino acids. Germline V gene lookup returns CDR1 SQVTM and CDR2 ANQGSEA. DNA of the CDR3: TGCAGCGTACTAGGGGGACAGCTCAACACTGAAGCTTTCTTT. Protein sequence: CSVLGGQLNTEAFF.

The chain joins TRBV5-4 to TRBJ1-1; D is perhaps TRBD1 (5 bases). Trimming shortened V by 2 bases and J by 0 bases, and 17 bases separated the two germline ends. The CDR3 is made up of 17 amino acids. Germline V gene lookup returns CDR1 SGHNT and CDR2 YYREEE (reference sequence). The CDR3 nucleotides are TGTGCCAGCAGCTTAGGAATCGAGGGACTCATGAACACTGAAGCTTTCTTT. This encodes CASSLGIEGLMNTEAFF.

In DNA form, the CDR3 reads TGTGCCAGCAGGAGGACAGGGGGCAGCGGGGAGCTGTTTTTT. Its protein is CASRRTGGSGELFF. V usage is TRBV7-8 and J usage is TRBJ2-2; 11 bases are a match to TRBD1. Germline V gene data show CDR1 as SGHVS and CDR2 as FQNEAQ. V lost 6 bases, J lost 7 bases, and 4 bases stayed unmatched. The length of the CDR3 is 14 residues.

The chain links TRBV28 to TRBJ1-1; 8 bases match TRBD1. V trimming: 1 base; J trimming: 4 bases; junction bases outside the gene matches: 8. This CDR3 has 16 amino acids. Germline-derived CDR1 and CDR2 are MDHEN and SYDVKM. This chain's CDR3 is CASSLSPRGHSTEAFF. DNA for the CDR3: TGTGCCAGCAGTTTATCGCCCAGGGGGCACAGCACTGAAGCTTTCTTT.

The J gene is TRBJ1-5, the V gene TRBV27; no clear D. V shed 0 bases and J shed 9 bases, with 9 bases lying between them. This CDR3 has 13 residues. From germline, CDR1 is MNHEY and CDR2 SMNVEV (reference sequence). In DNA form, the CDR3 reads TGTGCCAGCAGTTTATCGCTGAGGTCGCCCCAGCATTTT. Encoded protein: CASSLSLRSPQHF.

This chain connects TRBV19 to TRBJ2-3; D might be TRBD1 (5 bases). The germline gives CDR1 LNHDA, CDR2 SQIVND (reference sequence). V was trimmed by 6 bases and J by 2 bases, leaving 12 bases between them. The CDR3 loop spans 14 amino acids. For the CDR3, the DNA is TGTGCCAGTAGCACGACAGAGTTCACAGATACGCAGTATTTT. Encoded protein: CASSTTEFTDTQYF.

This rearrangement joins TRBV10-3 to TRBJ2-1, with D tentatively TRBD2 (6 bases). This CDR3 comprises 16 residues. The ends were cut back, 0 bases at V and 2 bases at J, with 11 bases in the middle. Germline V gives CDR1 ENHRY, CDR2 SYGVKD. CDR3 sequence (DNA): TGTGCCATCAGTGAGTCTCAAGGAGGGCCCTACAATGAGCAGTTCTTC. Amino acid sequence: CAISESQGGPYNEQFF.

This clone has only one observation. J is TRBJ1-4 and V is TRBV13, with 7 bases that match TRBD1. J was trimmed by 10 bases and V by 1 base; bases with no gene match: 12. CDR3 length equals 16 residues. Germline lookup yields CDR1 PRHDT and CDR2 FYEKMQ (reference sequence). CDR3 nucleotide sequence: TGTGCCAGCAGCTTAGCCAGACAGGGACAAAAAGGAAAACTGTTTTTT. Its translation: CASSLARQGQKGKLFF.

This rearrangement joins TRBV5-4 to TRBJ2-7, with D perhaps matching TRBD2 (5 bases). The CDR3 length is 14 residues. V was cut by 6 bases and J by 0 bases, with 13 bases left in between. Germline loops: CDR1 SGHNT, CDR2 YYREEE (reference sequence). CDR3 residues: CASTLLGDSYEQYF. The CDR3 DNA reads TGTGCCAGCACCCTTCTCGGGGACTCCTACGAGCAGTACTTC.

The genes are TRBV28 and TRBJ2-7, with D unclear. Germline-derived CDR1 and CDR2 are MDHEN and SYDVKM. This CDR3 spans 11 amino acids. V lost 3 bases to trimming and J lost 6 bases, with 6 bases between them. The CDR3: CASSFDFEQYF. In DNA, the CDR3 is TGTGCCAGCAGTTTCGACTTCGAGCAGTACTTC.

V and J are TRBV4-1 and TRBJ2-1; 10 bases fit TRBD1. Germline V gene sequence: CDR1 MGHRA, CDR2 YSYEKL. Trimming at V came to 1 base and at J to 0 bases, leaving 0 bases not matched to a gene. CDR3 length equals 16 residues. The CDR3 region has the DNA TGCGCCAGCAGCCAAGGGGACAGGGGCTCCTACAATGAGCAGTTCTTC. This sequence encodes CASSQGDRGSYNEQFF.

In regard to this clone: The junction departs from germline at one end; a sequencing error may be responsible. The chain joins TRBV5-6 to TRBJ2-1, with a possible D match to TRBD2 (5 bases). CDR3 length equals 14 residues. CDR1 and CDR2 from the germline V gene are SGHDT and YYEEEE. The CDR3 sequence is CASSFGGLYNGQFF. The CDR3 DNA reads as TGTGCCAGCAGCTTTGGCGGGCTCTACAATGGGCAGTTCTTC.

This chain uses TRBV4-1 with TRBJ1-2; D unresolved. The V end was cut by 4 bases, the J end by 0 bases, with 12 bases between. Looked up from germline, CDR1 is MGHRA and CDR2 is YSYEKL. The CDR3 runs to 15 residues. CDR3: CASSPREGANYGYTF. The CDR3, as DNA: TGCGCCAGCAGCCCTCGGGAAGGAGCTAACTATGGCTACACCTTC.

The chain uses TRBV7-9 and TRBJ2-7, with TRBD1 matching over 7 bases. Germline V gene sequence: CDR1 SEHNR, CDR2 FQNEAQ (reference sequence). CDR3 length: 14 amino acids. The V and J ends lost 3 bases and 1 base, in that order; junction bases with no gene match: 3. DNA for the CDR3: TGTGCCAGCAGCTTGCCGGGACAGTCCTACGAGCAGTACTTC. Protein: CASSLPGQSYEQYF.

CDR3 nucleotide sequence: TGTGCCAGCAGCTCGTCGGGCCCCTCGCGGGGCAATCAGCCCCAGCATTTT. It is translated as CASSSSGPSRGNQPQHF. The rearrangement joins TRBV7-2 to TRBJ1-5; unclear D gene. The CDR3 sequence is 17 residues long. Trimming removed 4 bases at V and 2 bases at J, with 18 bases between. CDR1 is SGHTA and CDR2 is FQGNSA in the germline V gene.

This chain uses TRBV7-2 with TRBJ2-7, with TRBD1 identical over 8 bases. Germline V gene lookup returns CDR1 SGHTA and CDR2 FQGNSA. This CDR3 is built from 19 residues. V lost 2 bases, J lost 3 bases, and 18 bases stayed unmatched. DNA of the CDR3: TGTGCCAGCAGCTTACGGGGTCCTACCGGGACAGGTCTCAACTACGAGCAGTACTTC. Translating gives CASSLRGPTGTGLNYEQYF.

The rearrangement joins TRBV9 to TRBJ1-2; 7 positions match TRBD1. Germline CDR1 reads SGDLS; CDR2 reads YYNGEE. Trimming cost V 4 bases and J 4 bases; bases outside gene matches: 7. This CDR3 contains 14 residues. This CDR3 reads CASSPTGVPYGYTF. CDR3 sequence (DNA): TGTGCCAGCAGCCCAACAGGGGTACCCTATGGCTACACCTTC.

The V gene is TRBV7-8, the J gene TRBJ1-1; TRBD1 matches 10 bases. CDR3 length equals 15 residues. CDR1 is SGHVS and CDR2 is FQNEAQ in the germline V gene. J gave up 1 base and V 6 bases, and 5 bases lay outside the gene matches. The CDR3 spells CASRSGTGANTEAFF. The CDR3, as DNA: TGTGCCAGCAGATCCGGGACAGGGGCGAACACTGAAGCTTTCTTT.

The chain couples TRBV19 to TRBJ2-1; 8 positions match TRBD2. The V gene's germline CDR1 is LNHDA and CDR2 SQIVND (reference sequence). V lost 3 bases, J lost 5 bases, and 3 bases stayed unmatched. CDR3 length equals 14 residues. The CDR3 DNA sequence: TGTGCCAGTAGTATGTGGCGGGGGGACAATGAGCAGTTCTTC. Translated: CASSMWRGDNEQFF.

The chain uses TRBV28 and TRBJ1-4, with 10 bases aligning to TRBD1. This CDR3 is built from 15 residues. Trimming at V came to 4 bases and at J to 6 bases, leaving 5 bases not matched to a gene. Germline assignment: CDR1 MDHEN and CDR2 SYDVKM. CDR3 bases: TGTGCCAGCAGTTCCTCCGGGACAGGGGATGAAAAACTGTTTTTT. Its protein is CASSSSGTGDEKLFF.

The chain combines TRBV25-1 with TRBJ2-7; possible D gene TRBD2, 6 bases. Trimming left V 7 bases short and J 3 bases short, with 16 bases between. CDR1 and CDR2 from the germline V gene are MGHDK and SYGVNS. This CDR3 is built from 14 residues. CDR3 sequence reads: CASIEGGGDYEQYF. The CDR3 DNA sequence: TGTGCCAGCATCGAGGGAGGTGGAGACTACGAGCAGTACTTC.

The rearrangement uses TRBV28 and TRBJ2-7; 11 bases are a match to TRBD2. Germline V CDR1 and CDR2: MDHEN, SYDVKM. The CDR3 length is 15 residues. V lost 6 bases and J lost 0; bases outside the gene matches: 4. The CDR3 nucleotides are TGTGCCAGCAGCTCGGGACTAGCGGTCTCCTACGAGCAGTACTTC. Translation gives CASSSGLAVSYEQYF.

The CDR3 sequence is CASSQQPGQSGTDTQYF. The CDR3 DNA is TGCGCCAGCAGTCAGCAACCGGGACAGTCGGGCACAGATACGCAGTATTTT. The chain recombines TRBV4-1 with TRBJ2-3; the match to TRBD1 covers 7 bases. V dropped 6 bases and J dropped 1; count of bases not matched to a gene: 13. The CDR3 covers 17 residues. The germline gives CDR1 MGHRA, CDR2 YSYEKL.

The rearrangement links TRBV21-1 to TRBJ1-1; the D segment call TRBD1 is taken from the table without a DNA check. TRBV21-1 is marked as a pseudogene. The CDR3 is 15 residues long. Here the CDR3 reads CASTCRTVMNTEAFF. CDR3 nucleotide sequence: TGTGCCAGCACATGTAGGACAGTTATGAACACTGAAGCTTTCTTT.

Details on this clone: Here the CDR3 omits its conserved ending phenylalanine or tryptophan, so a read error is the likely source. The J gene is TRBJ1-1, the V gene TRBV2; D ambiguous. V dropped 4 bases and J dropped 1 base, with 10 bases sitting between them. In germline, CDR1 is SNHLY, CDR2 FYNNEI. The CDR3 is 14 amino acids. The CDR3 region is CASSVSRGNTEAFL. The CDR3 coding sequence is TGTGCCAGCAGTGTAAGCAGAGGGAACACTGAAGCTTTCCTT.

V usage is TRBV7-2 and J usage is TRBJ2-7; D call uncertain. Germline lookup yields CDR1 SGHTA and CDR2 FQGNSA. CDR3 length equals 14 residues. The ends were cut back, 3 bases at V and 4 bases at J, with 13 bases in the middle. CDR3 sequence (DNA): TGTGCCAGCAGCTTGGTCCCTTTCGGGTACGAGCAGTACTTC. This sequence encodes CASSLVPFGYEQYF.